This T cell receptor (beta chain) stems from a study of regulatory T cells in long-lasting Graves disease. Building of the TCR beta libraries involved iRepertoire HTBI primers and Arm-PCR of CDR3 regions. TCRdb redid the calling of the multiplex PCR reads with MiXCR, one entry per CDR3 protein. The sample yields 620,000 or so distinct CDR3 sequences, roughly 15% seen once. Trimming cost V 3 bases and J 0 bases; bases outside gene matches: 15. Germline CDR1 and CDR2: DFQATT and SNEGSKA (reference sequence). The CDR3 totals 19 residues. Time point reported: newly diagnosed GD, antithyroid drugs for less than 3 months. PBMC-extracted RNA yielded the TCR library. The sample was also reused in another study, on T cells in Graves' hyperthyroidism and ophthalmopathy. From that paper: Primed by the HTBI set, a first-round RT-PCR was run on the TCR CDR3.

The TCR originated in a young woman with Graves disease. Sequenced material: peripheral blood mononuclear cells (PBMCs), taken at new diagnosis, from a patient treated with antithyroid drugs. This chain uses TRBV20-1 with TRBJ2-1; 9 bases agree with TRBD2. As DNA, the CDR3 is TGCAGTGCTAGGGGACGAGCTAGCGGGAAACAAGGCTCCTACAATGAGCAGTTCTTC. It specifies CSARGRASGKQGSYNEQFF.